These 26 T cell receptor beta chains originate from one sample sequenced in a study of T cell responses to AZD1222 COVID-19 vaccine. Clones were sequenced by immunoSEQ multiplex PCR, and TCRdb holds only the in-frame ones, with some missing. There are 130,000 or so clones in the sample; more than 90% occur only once, and around 1.6% lies in the top ten. This material consisted of peripheral blood, taken on day 0 of AZD1222 vaccination. These receptors all stem from an adult in good health.

The V and J genes are TRBV5-4 and TRBJ2-5; TRBD1 might be the D (6 bases). Germline V gives CDR1 SGHNT, CDR2 YYREEE (reference sequence). The ends were cut back, 4 bases at V and 3 bases at J, with 19 bases in the middle. The CDR3 covers 16 residues. This CDR3 is CASSLISGTPKETQYF. The DNA of the CDR3 is TGTGCCAGCAGCCTCATATCCGGGACACCAAAAGAGACCCAGTACTTC.

The table lists this clone with a count of one. The chain is built from TRBV7-9 and TRBJ1-5; 8 bases map to TRBD1. V lost 3 bases to trimming and J lost 8 bases; unmatched junction nucleotides: 6. Germline CDR1 reads SEHNR; CDR2 reads FQNEAQ (reference sequence). The CDR3 has 14 amino acids. CDR3 loop: CASSLGQAAEPQHF. The CDR3 nucleotides are TGTGCCAGCAGCTTGGGACAGGCGGCGGAGCCCCAGCATTTT.

This rearrangement joins TRBV21-1 to TRBJ2-7; the listed D gene, TRBD1, was not tested against the DNA. TRBV21-1 corresponds to a pseudogene. This CDR3 has 14 amino acids. The CDR3 loop reads CASSIWTGSYEQYF. The CDR3 coding sequence is TGTGCCAGCAGCATCTGGACAGGGAGCTACGAGCAGTACTTC.

V is TRBV7-9 and J is TRBJ1-5, with TRBD1 as a possible D gene (5 bases). V was pared by 2 bases and J by 5 bases, with 13 bases between. The CDR3 has 15 amino acids. Germline CDR1 and CDR2: SEHNR and FQNEAQ (reference sequence). For the CDR3, the DNA is TGTGCCAGCAGCTTACAGGGCTTTTTGGATCAGCCCCAGCATTTT. Amino acid sequence: CASSLQGFLDQPQHF.

V is TRBV27 and J is TRBJ2-2, with D hard to call. This CDR3 region has 16 residues. Germline V gene sequence: CDR1 MNHEY, CDR2 SMNVEV (reference sequence). The V and J ends lost 7 bases and 3 bases respectively, with 18 bases between them. The CDR3 DNA reads TGTGCCAGCACCCCCTTAGGGTCAGCGCACACCGGGGAGCTGTTTTTT. Encoded protein: CASTPLGSAHTGELFF.

J is TRBJ2-1 and V is TRBV28; 7 nucleotides line up with TRBD2. The CDR3 length is 14 residues. After removal of 8 bases from V and 9 bases from J, the junction contained 13 bases not matched to a gene. CDR1 is MDHEN, CDR2 SYDVKM, per germline. CDR3 nucleotide sequence: TGTGCCAGCTTCTGGGGAGGGCCCGCAGGTGAGCAGTTCTTC. Translation gives CASFWGGPAGEQFF.

The chain employs TRBV15 and TRBJ1-2; D is ambiguous. CDR1 is LNHNV, CDR2 YYDKDF, per germline (reference sequence). V lost 4 bases to trimming and J lost 8 bases, with 14 bases between them. This CDR3 contains 13 residues. This CDR3 reads CATSKIKGWGYTF. The CDR3 nucleotides read TGTGCCACCAGCAAAATAAAGGGTTGGGGCTACACCTTC.

V is TRBV19 and J is TRBJ1-1, with no clear D. V was clipped by 3 bases and J by 0 bases, with 17 bases between them. Germline assignment: CDR1 LNHDA and CDR2 SQIVND (reference sequence). The CDR3 sequence is 17 residues long. The CDR3 nucleotides are TGTGCCAGTAGTATGTTGCACATAACTGGGGTGAACACTGAAGCTTTCTTT. Protein: CASSMLHITGVNTEAFF.

This chain links TRBV3-1 (or the pseudogene TRBV3-2) with TRBJ2-7, with D possibly called TRBD1 or TRBD2 (5 bases each). Trimming shortened V by 1 base and J by 6 bases, and 22 bases separated the two germline ends. Germline V gene data show CDR1 as LGHDT and CDR2 as YNNKEL (reference sequence). The CDR3 has 17 residues. CDR3 residues: CASSQGSIAGTSGEQYF. Written as DNA, the CDR3 is TGTGCCAGCAGCCAAGGAAGTATCGCAGGGACCTCCGGCGAGCAGTACTTC.

This sequence joins TRBV5-4 and TRBJ1-1, with TRBD1 as a possible D gene (5 bases). The CDR3 loop spans 17 amino acids. Trimming took 2 bases from V and 3 from J, leaving 20 bases between them. From germline, CDR1 is SGHNT and CDR2 YYREEE (reference sequence). The CDR3 spells CASSLQVLIPPYTEAFF. The CDR3 nucleotides are TGTGCCAGCAGCTTACAGGTCCTAATCCCCCCCTACACTGAAGCTTTCTTT.

This CDR3 is CASSLTRNTEAFF. Written as DNA, the CDR3 is TGTGCCAGCAGTCTAACAAGGAACACTGAAGCTTTCTTT. The genes are TRBV12-3 or TRBV12-4 and TRBJ1-1; D call uncertain. CDR3 length equals 13 residues. Trimming stripped 5 bases from V and 1 base from J, with 8 bases between.

The genes are TRBV6-1 and TRBJ1-3; TRBD1 matches at 8 bases. V was clipped by 1 base and J by 3 bases; unmatched bases: 2. Germline assignment: CDR1 MNHNS and CDR2 SASEGT. The CDR3 contains 15 residues. The CDR3 nucleotides are TGTGCCAGCAGTGAAGGGACAGGGTATGGAAACACCATATATTTT. Translating it yields CASSEGTGYGNTIYF.

V usage is TRBV28 and J usage is TRBJ2-1; D tentatively fits TRBD1 or TRBD2 (5 bases each). The CDR3 has 11 amino acids. CDR1 and CDR2 from the germline V gene are MDHEN and SYDVKM. V lost 4 bases to trimming and J lost 16 bases, with 14 bases between them. The CDR3 reads CASSSGPKFFF. In DNA form, the CDR3 reads TGTGCCAGCAGTTCGGGACCGAAGTTTTTCTTC. Variable domain in full (rest from reference TRBV28 and TRBJ2-1): DVKVTQSSRYLVKRTGEKVFLECVQDMDHENMFWYRQDPGLGLRLIYFSYDVKMKEKGDIPEGYSVSREKKERFSLILESASTNQTSMYLCASSSGPKFFFGPGTRLTVL.

On this clone itself: At one end the junction does not follow the germline gene, possibly because of a read error. The chain recombines TRBV6-1 with TRBJ2-3, with 11 bases identical to TRBD2. Germline assignment: CDR1 MNHNS and CDR2 SASEGT. The CDR3 contains 18 residues. CDR3 in amino acids: CASSEVASGGTVADTQYF. CDR3 bases: TGTGCCAGCAGCGAAGTGGCTAGCGGGGGGACTGTAGCAGATACGCAGTATTTT.

This sequence joins TRBV11-2 and TRBJ2-1; 8 bases map to TRBD2. The length of the CDR3 is 15 residues. V shed 2 bases and J 5 bases; nucleotides not matched to a gene: 5. Germline CDR1 is SGHAT and CDR2 is FQNNGV. CDR3 region: CASSLPGGINNEQFF. The CDR3, as DNA: TGTGCCAGCAGCTTACCGGGAGGGATTAACAATGAGCAGTTCTTC.

This chain links TRBV4-2 with TRBJ2-6; 7 bases agree with TRBD1. Germline CDR1 and CDR2: LGHNA and YNFKEQ. The CDR3 has 20 residues. V was clipped by 4 bases and J by 0 bases; unmatched bases: 15. The CDR3 bases are TGTGCCAGCAGCCCGCCCGGGACAGTGGATATTCACTCTGGGGCCAACGTCCTGACTTTC. It encodes CASSPPGTVDIHSGANVLTF.

The chain employs TRBV29-1 and TRBJ1-5; D not resolved. Trimming shortened V by 3 bases and J by 0 bases, and 6 bases separated the two germline ends. CDR1 and CDR2 (germline): SQVTM, ANQGSEA. This CDR3 spans 13 amino acids. The CDR3 nucleotides are TGCAGCGTTGAGGAAAATAGCAATCAGCCCCAGCATTTT. This translates into CSVEENSNQPQHF.

The J gene is TRBJ1-2, the V gene TRBV27; 10 bases line up with TRBD1. Trimming at V came to 6 bases and at J to 9 bases, leaving 4 bases not matched to a gene. The CDR3 has 12 residues. Germline CDR1 MNHEY, CDR2 SMNVEV (reference sequence). The CDR3 nucleotides read TGTGCCAGCAGGGGGGACAGGGGACGCTACACCTTC. This gives the protein CASRGDRGRYTF.

This chain uses TRBV7-8 with TRBJ1-2; 10 bases are a match to TRBD1. The CDR3 runs to 16 residues. V lost 3 bases to trimming and J lost 6 bases; unmatched junction nucleotides: 10. Germline assignment: CDR1 SGHVS and CDR2 FQNEAQ. The CDR3 sequence: CASSFGQGEYGDGYTF. In nucleotides, the CDR3 is TGTGCCAGCAGCTTTGGACAGGGGGAATATGGGGATGGCTACACCTTC.

J is TRBJ1-2 and V is TRBV27; D may be TRBD1 (6 bases). The ends were cut back, 6 bases at V and 1 base at J, with 18 bases in the middle. Germline CDR1 is MNHEY and CDR2 is SMNVEV (reference sequence). The CDR3 extends over 16 amino acids. CDR3 DNA sequence: TGTGCCAGCAGCCCGGGGCCGACAGGATTTAACTATGGCTACACCTTC. It is translated as CASSPGPTGFNYGYTF.

V is TRBV6-2 or TRBV6-3 and J is TRBJ2-1; D remains ambiguous. The ends were cut back, 0 bases at V and 1 base at J, with 10 bases in the middle. This CDR3 is built from 16 residues. Germline loops: CDR1 MNHEY, CDR2 SVGEGT. DNA for the CDR3: TGTGCCAGCAGTTACTCGACCGCCGGATCCTACAATGAGCAGTTCTTC. This translates into CASSYSTAGSYNEQFF.

The CDR3 sequence: CASSYAGPGGYGYTF. The CDR3 DNA reads as TGTGCCAGCAGTTACGCTGGGCCCGGGGGCTATGGCTACACCTTC. This rearrangement joins TRBV6-5 to TRBJ1-2, with D possibly TRBD1 on 5 matching bases. From germline, CDR1 is MNHEY and CDR2 SVGAGI. This CDR3 comprises 15 residues. V lost 2 bases and J lost 4, with 14 bases in between.

This chain uses TRBV6-4 with TRBJ2-2; D might be TRBD1 or TRBD2, each matching 5 bases. V gave up 7 bases and J gave up 4 bases, with 13 bases separating them. The CDR3 extends over 14 amino acids. Looked up from germline, CDR1 is MRHNA and CDR2 is SNTAGT. The CDR3, as DNA: TGTGCCAGCACCCCAGATGGGGGCACCGGGGAGCTGTTTTTT. Amino acid sequence: CASTPDGGTGELFF.

The chain links TRBV4-1 to TRBJ2-1; 9 positions agree with TRBD1. J gave up 1 base and V 3 bases, and 4 bases lay outside the gene matches. Per germline, CDR1 MGHRA and CDR2 YSYEKL. The CDR3 consists of 16 residues. CDR3 bases: TGCGCCAGCAGCCAGGGGACAGGGAGGTCCTACAATGAGCAGTTCTTC. This sequence encodes CASSQGTGRSYNEQFF.

The chain joins TRBV27 to TRBJ2-5; possibly TRBD1 for D (7 bases). Germline CDR1 and CDR2: MNHEY and SMNVEV (reference sequence). The CDR3 extends over 15 amino acids. V was clipped by 5 bases and J by 4 bases, with 17 bases between them. Written as DNA, the CDR3 is TGTGCCAGCAGTGCCCGCAGGGGGGTGGCAGAGACCCAGTACTTC. Translated: CASSARRGVAETQYF.

In its sample, this clone was seen once. The rearrangement joins TRBV19 to TRBJ1-5; D remains ambiguous. There are 13 residues in the CDR3. Trimming pared 8 bases from V and 2 bases from J, leaving 10 bases between. The germline V gene has CDR1 LNHDA and CDR2 SQIVND (reference sequence). CDR3 in amino acids: CASGDGGNQPQHF. DNA for the CDR3: TGTGCCAGTGGGGATGGGGGCAATCAGCCCCAGCATTTT.